The 21 T cell receptor beta chains in this list originate from one sample, sequenced in a study of PD-L1 blockade in urothelial cancer. Indicated time point: pretreatment peripheral blood. Libraries were prepared by immunoSEQ multiplex PCR; TCRdb keeps only in-frame clonotypes and omits some of them. The sample lists 50,000 or so clones, approximately 79% occurring once. The input for sequencing was PBMCs, taken around atezolizumab (anti-PD-L1) treatment. The receptors stem from a man between 70 and 80 years old with urothelial cancer.

This chain joins TRBV9 and TRBJ1-5; 7 bases align to TRBD1. After removal of 5 bases from V and 0 bases from J, the junction contained 14 bases not matched to a gene. Germline V gives CDR1 SGDLS, CDR2 YYNGEE. The CDR3 extends over 18 amino acids. The CDR3 nucleotides read TGTGCCAGCAGTTCGGCGCAGGGGGTATCGATTAGCAATCAGCCCCAGCATTTT. It yields the protein CASSSAQGVSISNQPQHF.

The chain has TRBV7-2 and TRBJ1-3; the D gene is possibly TRBD1 (5 bases). CDR3 size: 15 residues. Trimming removed 5 bases from V and 4 bases from J, with 15 bases in between. Germline V gives CDR1 SGHTA, CDR2 FQGNSA. The DNA of the CDR3 is TGTGCCAGCAGCCCGGACACCTATGGAGGAAACACCATATATTTT. Translated: CASSPDTYGGNTIYF. The complete variable domain, with remaining parts taken from reference TRBV7-2 and TRBJ1-3, reads GAGVSQSPSNKVTEKGKDVELRCDPISGHTALYWYRQSLGQGLEFLIYFQGNSAPDKSGLPSDRFSAERTGGSVSTLTIQRTQQEDSAVYLCASSPDTYGGNTIYFGEGSWLTVV.

This rearrangement joins TRBV28 to TRBJ1-2, with 9 positions matching TRBD1. Germline CDR1 reads MDHEN; CDR2 reads SYDVKM. V was clipped by 5 bases and J by 4 bases; unmatched bases: 5. This CDR3 comprises 14 residues. The CDR3 DNA reads TGTGCCAGCAGTCGTGGACAGGGGACCTATGGCTACACCTTC. Translated: CASSRGQGTYGYTF.

DNA for the CDR3: TGTGCCAGCAGGACTAGCGGGGGGTACAATGAGCAGTTCTTC. It is translated as CASRTSGGYNEQFF. The V call is TRBV2, the J call TRBJ2-1; 13 bases are shared with TRBD2. Germline lookup yields CDR1 SNHLY and CDR2 FYNNEI. The CDR3 spans 14 residues. The V gene end was trimmed by 6 bases and the J gene end by 4 bases; junction bases not matched to a gene: 0.

The chain links TRBV5-1 to TRBJ2-5; 10 nucleotides agree with TRBD2. The ends lost 4 bases at V and 5 bases at J; junction bases unmatched: 8. This CDR3 is built from 15 residues. CDR1 and CDR2 from the germline V gene are SGHRS and YFSETQ. The CDR3 DNA reads as TGCGCCAGCAGCCTCGGGACTAGCGAAGGGGAGACCCAGTACTTC. Translation: CASSLGTSEGETQYF.

The V and J genes are TRBV5-4 and TRBJ1-1; 7 nucleotides match TRBD1. With 0 bases clipped from V and 4 bases from J, the junction kept 9 bases outside the gene matches. CDR3 length: 16 residues. The V gene's germline CDR1 is SGHNT and CDR2 YYREEE (reference sequence). CDR3 loop: CASSLAYGRGPTEAFF. The CDR3 DNA reads as TGTGCCAGCAGCTTGGCCTACGGAAGGGGGCCCACTGAAGCTTTCTTT. Full variable domain (remainder filled in from reference TRBV5-4 and TRBJ1-1): ETGVTQSPTHLIKTRGQQVTLRCSSQSGHNTVSWYQQALGQGPQFIFQYYREEENGRGNFPPRFSGLQFPNYSSELNVNALELDDSALYLCASSLAYGRGPTEAFFGQGTRLTVV.

V and J are TRBV9 and TRBJ2-1; the match to TRBD2 covers 7 bases. This CDR3 contains 14 residues. Losses at the gene ends were 0 bases for V and 7 bases for J; bases not matched to a gene: 4. Germline V gene lookup returns CDR1 SGDLS and CDR2 YYNGEE. This CDR3 reads CASSVVGSGNEQFF. The CDR3, as DNA: TGTGCCAGCAGCGTAGTAGGTAGCGGGAATGAGCAGTTCTTC.

This rearrangement joins TRBV28 to TRBJ2-5, with 8 bases fitting TRBD2. This CDR3 has 14 residues. CDR1 and CDR2 from the germline V gene are MDHEN and SYDVKM. Losses at the gene ends were 4 bases for V and 2 bases for J; bases not matched to a gene: 3. CDR3 sequence reads: CASSYGGDQETQYF. In nucleotides, the CDR3 is TGTGCCAGCAGTTACGGGGGGGATCAAGAGACCCAGTACTTC.

This chain joins TRBV6-6 and TRBJ2-2, with D maybe TRBD2 (5 bases). Germline values: CDR1 MNHNY, CDR2 SVGAGI (reference sequence). The V end lost 4 bases, the J end lost 6 bases, and 12 bases lay between the germline ends. The CDR3 is 14 residues long. The CDR3 loop reads CASSLHEGAGELFF. DNA of the CDR3: TGTGCCAGCAGTTTGCATGAGGGCGCCGGGGAGCTGTTTTTT.

The chain combines TRBV6-1 with TRBJ2-7; possibly TRBD2 for D (6 bases). The CDR3 loop spans 15 amino acids. Germline assignment: CDR1 MNHNS and CDR2 SASEGT. The V end was cut by 7 bases, the J end by 0 bases, with 16 bases between. CDR3 amino acids: CASNQRAGTSYEQYF. The CDR3 nucleotides read TGTGCCAGCAACCAGCGGGCCGGCACCTCCTACGAGCAGTACTTC.

This clone was seen a few times. V is TRBV30 and J is TRBJ1-1; TRBD1 aligns across 7 bases. The V and J ends lost 5 bases and 11 bases, in that order; junction bases with no gene match: 5. The CDR3 is 10 amino acids. Germline CDR1 is GTSNPN and CDR2 is SVGIG (reference sequence). The CDR3 reads CAWADRVAFF. DNA of the CDR3: TGTGCCTGGGCCGACAGGGTGGCTTTCTTT.

V is TRBV5-1 and J is TRBJ1-2, with 8 nucleotides matching TRBD1. Germline V gene data show CDR1 as SGHRS and CDR2 as YFSETQ. V lost 4 bases, J lost 1 base, and 15 bases stayed unmatched. The length of the CDR3 is 18 residues. The CDR3, as DNA: TGCGCCAGCAGCCTGTCGCCGGGGCAGGGGGCGCTTAACTATGGCTACACCTTC. Amino acids: CASSLSPGQGALNYGYTF. The full variable domain, rest sourced from reference TRBV5-1 and TRBJ1-2, is KAGVTQTPRYLIKTRGQQVTLSCSPISGHRSVSWYQQTPGQGLQFLFEYFSETQRNKGNFPGRFSGRQFSNSRSEMNVSTLELGDSALYLCASSLSPGQGALNYGYTFGSGTRLTVV.

This sequence joins TRBV29-1 and TRBJ2-5; 9 bases align to TRBD2. Germline V gene data show CDR1 as SQVTM and CDR2 as ANQGSEA. Trimming cost V 0 bases and J 5 bases; bases outside gene matches: 7. The CDR3 covers 15 residues. CDR3 coding DNA: TGCAGCGTTGAAGATATGGCTAGCGGGGCGGAGACCCAGTACTTC. Its protein is CSVEDMASGAETQYF.

This clone was counted once. This rearrangement joins TRBV19 to TRBJ2-1, with D unclear. The CDR3 has 18 amino acids. CDR1 is LNHDA, CDR2 SQIVND, per germline (reference sequence). Trimming took off 1 base at V and 2 bases at J, with 18 bases between the two ends. The CDR3 region is CASSIGAGPRVPYNEQFF. The DNA of the CDR3 is TGTGCCAGTAGTATAGGCGCTGGGCCCCGTGTCCCCTACAATGAGCAGTTCTTC. The variable domain in full, with the rest retrieved from reference TRBV19 and TRBJ2-1, is DGGITQSPKYLFRKEGQNVTLSCEQNLNHDAMYWYRQDPGQGLRLIYYSQIVNDFQKGDIAEGYSVSREKKESFPLTVTSAQKNPTAFYLCASSIGAGPRVPYNEQFFGPGTRLTVL.

The V gene is TRBV23-1, the J gene TRBJ2-1; 11 nucleotides match TRBD1. TRBV23-1 is an ORF, and what it does is uncertain. V lost 4 bases, J lost 0 bases, and 11 bases stayed unmatched. The CDR3 has 19 residues. CDR3 coding DNA: TGCGCCAGCAGTCGGTTTGGGACAGGGGGGGTCGACTCCTACAATGAGCAGTTCTTC. It is translated as CASSRFGTGGVDSYNEQFF.

This clone appeared a few times. V usage is TRBV30 and J usage is TRBJ1-6; 7 bases are a match to TRBD1. The CDR3 spans 14 residues. Germline V gene lookup returns CDR1 GTSNPN and CDR2 SVGIG (reference sequence). V shed 4 bases and J 4 bases; nucleotides not matched to a gene: 4. CDR3 DNA sequence: TGTGCCTGGAATACAGGGGAATATAATTCACCCCTCCACTTT. It yields the protein CAWNTGEYNSPLHF.

The chain uses TRBV9 and TRBJ1-1; 8 bases are a match to TRBD1. V shed 4 bases and J 0 bases; nucleotides not matched to a gene: 8. The germline CDR1 and CDR2 sequences are SGDLS and YYNGEE. CDR3 length equals 16 residues. The CDR3 loop is CASSPSRGRMNTEAFF. CDR3 coding DNA: TGTGCCAGCAGCCCGAGCAGGGGGCGTATGAACACTGAAGCTTTCTTT.

The chain recombines TRBV11-2 with TRBJ1-1; unclear D gene. Trimming removed 6 bases from V and 1 base from J, with 9 bases in between. The CDR3 totals 13 residues. Germline V gives CDR1 SGHAT, CDR2 FQNNGV. The CDR3 nucleotides read TGTGCCAGCAGATTCCCAGGGAACACTGAAGCTTTCTTT. It specifies CASRFPGNTEAFF.

The chain couples TRBV4-3 to TRBJ2-7; TRBD2 is a possible D gene (5 bases). V dropped 4 bases and J dropped 7 bases, with 14 bases sitting between them. Germline V gives CDR1 LGHNA, CDR2 YSLEER. The CDR3 has 13 residues. The CDR3, as DNA: TGCGCCAGCAGCCCAGGCCTCCGGACTGAGCAGTACTTC. Translated: CASSPGLRTEQYF.

The rearrangement joins TRBV7-8 to TRBJ2-4; TRBD2 matches 16 bases. This CDR3 region has 20 residues. V shed 0 bases and J 0 bases; nucleotides not matched to a gene: 5. The germline V gene encodes CDR1 SGHVS and CDR2 FQNEAQ. CDR3 coding DNA: TGTGCCAGCAGCTTAGCCGGGACTAGCGGGAGGGTCCAAGCCAAAAACATTCAGTACTTC. It encodes CASSLAGTSGRVQAKNIQYF.

This chain uses TRBV11-2 with TRBJ1-1; D ambiguous. Germline assignment: CDR1 SGHAT and CDR2 FQNNGV. Trimming stripped 5 bases from V and 0 bases from J, with 13 bases between. The CDR3 is made up of 15 amino acids. Here the CDR3 reads CASSRLNTMNTEAFF. The CDR3 coding sequence is TGTGCCAGCAGCCGACTAAACACCATGAACACTGAAGCTTTCTTT. The variable domain in full, with the rest retrieved from reference TRBV11-2 and TRBJ1-1, is EAGVAQSPRYKIIEKRQSVAFWCNPISGHATLYWYQQILGQGPKLLIQFQNNGVVDDSQLPKDRFSAERLKGVDSTLKIQPAKLEDSAVYLCASSRLNTMNTEAFFGQGTRLTVV.